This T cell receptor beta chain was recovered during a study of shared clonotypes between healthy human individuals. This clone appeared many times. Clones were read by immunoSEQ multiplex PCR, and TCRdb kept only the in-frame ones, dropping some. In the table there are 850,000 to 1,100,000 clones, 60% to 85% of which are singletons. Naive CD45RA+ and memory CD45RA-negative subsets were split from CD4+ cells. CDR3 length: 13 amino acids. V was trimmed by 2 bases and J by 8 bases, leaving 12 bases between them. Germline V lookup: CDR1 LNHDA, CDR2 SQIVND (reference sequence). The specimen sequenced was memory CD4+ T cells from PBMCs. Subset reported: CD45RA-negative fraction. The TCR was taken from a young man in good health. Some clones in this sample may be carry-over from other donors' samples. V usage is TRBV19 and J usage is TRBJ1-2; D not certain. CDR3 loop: CASSISRIEGYTF. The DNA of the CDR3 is TGTGCCAGTAGTATATCACGGATAGAGGGCTACACCTTC.